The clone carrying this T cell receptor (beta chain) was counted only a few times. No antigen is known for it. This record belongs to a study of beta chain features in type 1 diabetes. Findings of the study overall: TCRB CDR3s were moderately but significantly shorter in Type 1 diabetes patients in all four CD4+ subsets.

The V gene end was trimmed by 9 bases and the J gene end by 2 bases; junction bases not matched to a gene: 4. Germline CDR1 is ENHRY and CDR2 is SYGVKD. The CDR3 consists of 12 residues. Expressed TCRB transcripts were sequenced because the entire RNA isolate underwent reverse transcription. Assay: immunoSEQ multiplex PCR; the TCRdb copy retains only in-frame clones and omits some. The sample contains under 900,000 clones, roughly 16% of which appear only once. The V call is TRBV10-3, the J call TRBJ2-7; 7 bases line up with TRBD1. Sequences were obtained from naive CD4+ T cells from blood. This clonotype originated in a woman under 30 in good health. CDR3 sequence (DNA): TGTGCCATTGGGACAGTGACCTACGAGCAGTACTTC. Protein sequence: CAIGTVTYEQYF.